What follows is one TCR beta chain and its context. This sample is part of a study of blood T cell repertoires in COVID-19. Under the authors' procedure: Estimated nucleated cell counts came from reference gene primer amplification. TCRdb keeps only in-frame clones here, not all; method: immunoSEQ multiplex PCR. V and J calls and clone size come straight from that table; D and trimming were deduced from the DNA. The data hold about 46,000 clones, with around 83% observed a single time. This CDR3 spans 17 amino acids. Germline V gives CDR1 SGHRS, CDR2 YFSETQ. Germline trimming cut 3 bases from V and 5 bases from J; bases unmatched to any gene: 10.

The chain uses TRBV5-1 and TRBJ2-5; 13 bases line up with TRBD2. This sequence originates from a woman of 80 years or more with acute or convalescent COVID-19. The sequenced sample was peripheral blood. CDR3 in amino acids: CASSSLPGLAGRETQYF. In DNA form, the CDR3 reads TGCGCCAGCAGCTCACTACCGGGACTAGCGGGGCGGGAGACCCAGTACTTC.